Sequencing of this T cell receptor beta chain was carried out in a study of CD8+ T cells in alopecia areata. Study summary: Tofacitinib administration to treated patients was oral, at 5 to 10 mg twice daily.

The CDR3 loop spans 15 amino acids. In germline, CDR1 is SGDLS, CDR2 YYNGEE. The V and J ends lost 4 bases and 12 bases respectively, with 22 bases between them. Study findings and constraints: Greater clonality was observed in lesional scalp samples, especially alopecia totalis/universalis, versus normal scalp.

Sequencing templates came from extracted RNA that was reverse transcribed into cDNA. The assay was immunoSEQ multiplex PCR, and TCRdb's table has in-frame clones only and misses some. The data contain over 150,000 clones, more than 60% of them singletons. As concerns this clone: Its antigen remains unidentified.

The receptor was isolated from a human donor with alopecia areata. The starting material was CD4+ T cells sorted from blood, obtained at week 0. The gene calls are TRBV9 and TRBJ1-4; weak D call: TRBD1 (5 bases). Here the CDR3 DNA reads TGTGCCAGCAGCCCCACTTACGGAGCAGGGAGGGAACTGTTTTTT. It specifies CASSPTYGAGRELFF.